The 20 T cell receptor beta chains listed next were all sequenced from one sample in a study of molecular identifiers for immune sequencing clone quantification. TCRdb fed the PCR reads into MiXCR, producing one record per CDR3 protein. The profile shows about 100,000 distinct CDR3 sequences, about 35% of them singletons. Material for sequencing was naive CD8+ T cells from blood, with Jurkat cell RNA spiked in. Specified subset: FACS-sorted CD8+CD4-CCR7+CD45RA+ naive T cells. The receptors shown here come from a human donor in good health. Some libraries in this study had Jurkat cell RNA spiked in.

This clonotype has a count of ten or more. The rearrangement joins TRBV5-6 to TRBJ2-7; D possibly uses TRBD1 or TRBD2 (5 bases each). V lost 4 bases, J lost 4 bases, and 12 bases lay in between. CDR3 length equals 13 residues. Germline values: CDR1 SGHDT, CDR2 YYEEEE. Here the CDR3 DNA reads TGTGCCAGCAGCCCGGGACCGATGTACGAGCAGTACTTC. Protein product: CASSPGPMYEQYF.

Remarks on this clonotype: Given a much more abundant clone one base away, this may be a read error. V usage is TRBV28 and J usage is TRBJ1-2; D is unresolved. The CDR3 covers 14 residues. The germline V and J ends were trimmed by 8 bases and 4 bases, with 17 bases remaining between them. The V gene's germline CDR1 is MDHEN and CDR2 SYDVKM. The CDR3 sequence: CASFPIGEPYGYTF. As DNA, the CDR3 is TGTGCCAGCTTCCCCATCGGGGAGCCCTATGGCTACACCTTC.

Comments on this clonotype: Given a much more abundant clone one base away, this may be a read error. The chain recombines TRBV28 with TRBJ2-7, with D hard to call. Trimming cost V 11 bases and J 1 base, with 15 bases left between them. This CDR3 contains 13 residues. Looked up from germline, CDR1 is MDHEN and CDR2 is SYDVKM. This CDR3 reads CACHSRMSYEQYF. CDR3 coding DNA: TGTGCCTGCCATAGCCGAATGTCCTACGAGCAGTACTTC. Using reference TRBV28 and TRBJ2-7 for the parts outside the CDR3, the full variable domain is DVKVTQSSRYLVKRTGEKVFLECVQDMDHENMFWYRQDPGLGLRLIYFSYDVKMKEKGDIPEGYSVSREKKERFSLILESASTNQTSMYLCACHSRMSYEQYFGPGTRLTVT.

This rearrangement joins TRBV4-3 to TRBJ2-1, with 13 bases that match TRBD2. The J segment lost 4 bases and the V segment lost 5 bases, leaving 2 bases of the junction unmatched. The CDR3 spans 15 residues. Germline V CDR1 and CDR2: LGHNA, YSLEER. Here the CDR3 DNA reads TGCGCCAGCAGCAGGACTAGCGGGAGTTACAATGAGCAGTTCTTC. This encodes CASSRTSGSYNEQFF.

This clonotype was counted only a few times. This chain joins TRBV28 and TRBJ2-3, with 14 positions matching TRBD2. The CDR3 contains 17 residues. Germline V gives CDR1 MDHEN, CDR2 SYDVKM. Trimming took 4 bases from V and 5 from J; bases not matched to a gene: 8. CDR3 in amino acids: CASSSAMGLAGVDTQYF. CDR3 sequence (DNA): TGTGCCAGCAGTTCCGCCATGGGACTAGCGGGAGTAGATACGCAGTATTTT.

This chain links TRBV27 with TRBJ2-6; weak D call: TRBD2 (6 bases). This CDR3 comprises 18 residues. Trimming pared 5 bases from V and 4 bases from J, leaving 21 bases between. CDR1 and CDR2 (germline): MNHEY, SMNVEV (reference sequence). The CDR3, as DNA: TGTGCCAGCAGTCCGCGGGACCCAGGTTCGTGGGGGGCCAACGTCCTGACTTTC. Protein sequence: CASSPRDPGSWGANVLTF.

With respect to this clonotype: A read error is possible here, since a much larger clone lies one base away. This chain uses TRBV29-1 with TRBJ2-3; unclear D gene. Trimming cost V 7 bases and J 4 bases, with 24 bases left between them. The CDR3 has 16 residues. Germline values: CDR1 SQVTM, CDR2 ANQGSEA. CDR3 sequence (DNA): TGCAGCGGAGCCGGGTCCCAGTCTATGCCCTCAGATACGCAGTATTTT. Translated: CSGAGSQSMPSDTQYF.

For this clonotype: A much larger clone differs from this one at a single base, so this may be a read error. The J gene is TRBJ1-1, the V gene TRBV6-2 or TRBV6-3, with D possibly matching TRBD1 (6 bases). The CDR3 extends over 12 amino acids. Germline values: CDR1 MNHEY, CDR2 SVGEGT. The CDR3 loop is CASSYPGAEASF. The CDR3 DNA reads TGTGCCAGCAGTTACCCAGGGGCCGAAGCTTCCTTT.

V gene TRBV4-2 combines with J gene TRBJ2-5; no clear D. This CDR3 has 12 amino acids. CDR1 and CDR2 from the germline V gene are LGHNA and YNFKEQ. Trimming pared 0 bases from V and 3 bases from J, leaving 2 bases between. The CDR3, as DNA: TGTGCCAGCAGCCAAGAAGAAGAGACCCAGTACTTC. Protein sequence: CASSQEEETQYF.

This clonotype was counted only a few times. The chain's CDR3 is CASSESLAGGPVDTQYF. Written as DNA, the CDR3 is TGTGCCAGCAGTGAATCCCTAGCGGGAGGGCCTGTAGATACGCAGTATTTT. The J gene is TRBJ2-3, the V gene TRBV25-1; 12 bases agree with TRBD2. This CDR3 contains 17 residues. V lost 1 base, J lost 5 bases, and 7 bases stayed unmatched. Per germline, CDR1 MGHDK and CDR2 SYGVNS.

This chain joins TRBV4-3 and TRBJ2-7, with 11 bases aligning to TRBD2. V shed 5 bases and J 2 bases; nucleotides not matched to a gene: 5. The CDR3 sequence is 15 residues long. Germline-derived CDR1 and CDR2 are LGHNA and YSLEER. CDR3 residues: CASSETSGTPYEQYF. As DNA, the CDR3 is TGCGCCAGCAGCGAGACTAGCGGGACGCCCTACGAGCAGTACTTC.

This clonotype was detected a few times. V and J are TRBV28 and TRBJ2-5; D gene ambiguous. This CDR3 spans 13 amino acids. The germline CDR1 and CDR2 sequences are MDHEN and SYDVKM. The V gene lost 6 bases and the J gene lost 12 bases, with 20 bases spanning the gap. In DNA form, the CDR3 reads TGTGCCAGCAGCGATAATGGCCGCCCCGTCAAGTACTTC. Its translation is CASSDNGRPVKYF.

This clonotype was counted only a few times. The J gene is TRBJ2-2, the V gene TRBV7-9; 9 bases agree with TRBD1. The CDR3 length is 12 residues. From germline, CDR1 is SEHNR and CDR2 FQNEAQ (reference sequence). For the CDR3, the DNA is TGTGTTACAGGGGGCAACACCGGGGAGCTGTTTTTT. As protein: CVTGGNTGELFF.

This chain joins TRBV9 and TRBJ2-6, with 7 bases identical to TRBD1. The CDR3 covers 18 residues. Looked up from germline, CDR1 is SGDLS and CDR2 is YYNGEE. Trimming at V came to 4 bases and at J to 0 bases, leaving 10 bases not matched to a gene. Here the CDR3 reads CASSNHRGFSSGANVLTF. For the CDR3, the DNA is TGTGCCAGCAGCAACCACAGGGGATTCAGCTCTGGGGCCAACGTCCTGACTTTC.

The chain is built from TRBV27 and TRBJ1-1; D might be TRBD1 (6 bases). V was clipped by 6 bases and J by 8 bases, with 10 bases between them. The CDR3 runs to 11 residues. Germline loops: CDR1 MNHEY, CDR2 SMNVEV (reference sequence). As DNA, the CDR3 is TGTGCCAGCAGCGGGGGCGCAGAAGCTTTCTTT. Amino acids: CASSGGAEAFF.

With regard to this clonotype: Relative to the germline gene, one junction end is altered; a read error may explain this. The V gene is TRBV7-2, the J gene TRBJ2-5; D gene ambiguous. CDR1 and CDR2 from the germline V gene are SGHTA and FQGNSA. This CDR3 is 13 amino acids long. The CDR3 region is CAGSFPGEETQYF. The CDR3 DNA reads TGTGCCGGCAGCTTCCCAGGTGAAGAGACCCAGTACTTC.

The chain links TRBV6-2 or TRBV6-3 to TRBJ1-1, with no clear D. CDR1 MNHEY and CDR2 SVGEGT come from the germline V gene. This CDR3 is 14 amino acids long. V was trimmed by 2 bases and J by 5 bases, leaving 12 bases between them. DNA of the CDR3: TGTGCCAGCAGTTACCCTTTAGGAGGGACTGAAGCTTTCTTT. Translated, it gives CASSYPLGGTEAFF.

The V gene is TRBV28, the J gene TRBJ2-7, with D unresolved. The germline gives CDR1 MDHEN, CDR2 SYDVKM. The V end was cut by 3 bases, the J end by 1 base, with 13 bases between. The CDR3 has 15 residues. CDR3: CASSLTAFSSYEQYF. CDR3 DNA: TGTGCCAGCAGTTTGACGGCTTTCTCATCCTACGAGCAGTACTTC.

V and J are TRBV5-1 and TRBJ2-3, with 7 bases lining up with TRBD2. V lost 0 bases, J lost 4 bases, and 8 bases stayed unmatched. Germline CDR1 reads SGHRS; CDR2 reads YFSETQ. This CDR3 spans 16 amino acids. The CDR3 here is CASSLAGGSPPDTQYF. The CDR3 coding sequence is TGCGCCAGCAGCTTGGCTGGCGGGAGCCCCCCAGATACGCAGTATTTT.

This chain links TRBV4-1 with TRBJ2-7; D uncertain. The V and J ends lost 5 bases and 1 base respectively, with 9 bases between them. Germline V gene sequence: CDR1 MGHRA, CDR2 YSYEKL. This CDR3 has 13 amino acids. CDR3 in DNA: TGCGCCAGCAGCAAGGTGGTTTCCTACGAGCAGTACTTC. Residues: CASSKVVSYEQYF.